These 13 T cell receptor beta chains came from one sample sequenced in a study of blood T cell repertoires in COVID-19 (TCRdb year 2020). The library was built by means of the immunoSEQ multiplex PCR assay. TCRdb took this table from immuneACCESS and kept in-frame rearrangements with V and J called. Such tables lack part of the clones; where checked against another copy, unresolved V genes explain under half of the gap, and the rest is unexplained. This sample lists around 340,000 clones; roughly nine tenths were detected once. The ten largest clonotypes hold under 5% of the sample. Sequencing was done on a sample of peripheral blood. These TCRs come from a woman aged 55 to 70 with COVID-19, enrolled during active disease.

The chain links TRBV28 to TRBJ1-4, with TRBD1 matching over 9 bases. With V trimmed by 10 bases and J by 1 base, 13 bases remained unmatched. The CDR3 is made up of 17 amino acids. CDR1 MDHEN and CDR2 SYDVKM come from the germline V gene. CDR3 residues: CATYEQGALGTNEKLFF. The DNA of the CDR3 is TGTGCCACCTATGAACAGGGGGCGCTTGGAACTAATGAAAAACTGTTTTTT.

The V gene is TRBV9, the J gene TRBJ2-3, with D maybe TRBD1 (7 bases). The CDR3 length is 15 residues. The germline V gene encodes CDR1 SGDLS and CDR2 YYNGEE. V gave up 3 bases and J gave up 4 bases, with 15 bases separating them. The CDR3 nucleotides are TGTGCCAGCAGCGCGTCAGGGGGAGGCGCAGATACGCAGTATTTT. Its translation is CASSASGGGADTQYF.

The chain has TRBV19 and TRBJ1-1; D unresolved. V was clipped by 1 base and J by 0 bases, with 9 bases between them. The CDR3 length is 15 residues. Germline V gene data show CDR1 as LNHDA and CDR2 as SQIVND (reference sequence). CDR3 in amino acids: CASSIGGGMNTEAFF. DNA for the CDR3: TGTGCCAGTAGTATAGGCGGAGGGATGAACACTGAAGCTTTCTTT.

The V and J genes are TRBV5-6 and TRBJ1-1; 8 nucleotides agree with TRBD1. Looked up from germline, CDR1 is SGHDT and CDR2 is YYEEEE. V lost 0 bases to trimming and J lost 0 bases; unmatched junction nucleotides: 4. The CDR3 has 16 amino acids. CDR3 DNA: TGTGCCAGCAGCTTGGTCGGGACAGGTATGAACACTGAAGCTTTCTTT. Encoded protein: CASSLVGTGMNTEAFF.

CDR3 DNA sequence: TGTGCCAGCAGCCGACTCTCTTACAATGAGCAGTTCTTC. Its translation is CASSRLSYNEQFF. The chain recombines TRBV28 with TRBJ2-1; no definite D call. Trimming removed 6 bases from V and 4 bases from J, with 10 bases in between. The germline CDR1 and CDR2 sequences are MDHEN and SYDVKM. This CDR3 spans 13 amino acids.

The rearrangement joins TRBV5-4 to TRBJ2-7, with a possible D match to TRBD2 (6 bases). Trimming removed 0 bases at V and 5 bases at J, with 12 bases between. The CDR3 spans 14 residues. Germline-derived CDR1 and CDR2 are SGHNT and YYREEE (reference sequence). The CDR3 region is CASSLAGSLDEQYF. The CDR3 nucleotides read TGTGCCAGCAGCTTGGCCGGGAGTCTCGACGAGCAGTACTTC.

Turning to this clone: At one of its ends the junction is not consistent with the germline gene, which may arise from a read error. The V gene is TRBV20-1, the J gene TRBJ1-1; D may be TRBD1 (6 bases). Germline CDR1 reads DFQATT; CDR2 reads SNEGSKA (reference sequence). The CDR3 covers 10 residues. CDR3 sequence: CHTGYTEAFF. The CDR3 bases are TGTCATACAGGGTACACTGAAGCTTTCTTT.

This CDR3 is CASSLLGSNTEAFF. In DNA, the CDR3 is TGTGCCAGCAGCTTACTGGGCAGTAACACTGAAGCTTTCTTT. The chain combines TRBV7-9 with TRBJ1-1; D unresolved. Looked up from germline, CDR1 is SEHNR and CDR2 is FQNEAQ (reference sequence). V shed 2 bases and J shed 2 bases, with 9 bases lying between them. The CDR3 covers 14 residues.

The V and J genes are TRBV27 and TRBJ2-1, with D perhaps matching TRBD1 (6 bases). The V end lost 3 bases, the J end lost 5 bases, and 8 bases lay between the germline ends. There are 13 residues in the CDR3. Germline assignment: CDR1 MNHEY and CDR2 SMNVEV (reference sequence). The DNA for the CDR3 is TGTGCCAGCAGTTTGTACAGGGACAATGAGCAGTTCTTC. Its translation is CASSLYRDNEQFF.

The V and J genes are TRBV19 and TRBJ1-5; D unclear. CDR1 and CDR2 (germline): LNHDA, SQIVND (reference sequence). The CDR3 extends over 13 amino acids. With 9 bases removed from V and 5 bases from J, the gap between germline ends came to 14 bases. The CDR3 nucleotides are TGTGCCAGCACTCGACAAATGGATCAGCCCCAGCATTTT. This encodes CASTRQMDQPQHF.

V usage is TRBV19 and J usage is TRBJ1-6; 10 bases align to TRBD1. Trimming cost V 3 bases and J 9 bases; bases outside gene matches: 5. CDR1 is LNHDA, CDR2 SQIVND, per germline (reference sequence). The CDR3 is 15 amino acids. The CDR3 region has the DNA TGTGCCAGTAGTATGACAGGGGGCGGAATTTCACCCCTCCACTTT. Translating it yields CASSMTGGGISPLHF.

Notes on this clone: Other DNA sequences from this sample encode an identical CDR3 as well. The V call is TRBV19, the J call TRBJ1-1; 8 bases line up with TRBD1. CDR1 LNHDA and CDR2 SQIVND come from the germline V gene (reference sequence). This CDR3 contains 14 residues. V shed 3 bases, J shed 5 bases, and the junction held 5 bases outside the gene matches. CDR3 DNA sequence: TGTGCCAGTAGTATCACAGGGGGGAAGACTGAAGCTTTCTTT. It codes for CASSITGGKTEAFF.

This chain uses TRBV20-1 with TRBJ1-2; no reliable D call. Germline-derived CDR1 and CDR2 are DFQATT and SNEGSKA (reference sequence). Trimming removed 6 bases at V and 4 bases at J, with 9 bases between. There are 11 residues in the CDR3. The CDR3 DNA is TGCAGTGCCCAAGCTGGCTATGGCTACACCTTC. The encoded protein is CSAQAGYGYTF.